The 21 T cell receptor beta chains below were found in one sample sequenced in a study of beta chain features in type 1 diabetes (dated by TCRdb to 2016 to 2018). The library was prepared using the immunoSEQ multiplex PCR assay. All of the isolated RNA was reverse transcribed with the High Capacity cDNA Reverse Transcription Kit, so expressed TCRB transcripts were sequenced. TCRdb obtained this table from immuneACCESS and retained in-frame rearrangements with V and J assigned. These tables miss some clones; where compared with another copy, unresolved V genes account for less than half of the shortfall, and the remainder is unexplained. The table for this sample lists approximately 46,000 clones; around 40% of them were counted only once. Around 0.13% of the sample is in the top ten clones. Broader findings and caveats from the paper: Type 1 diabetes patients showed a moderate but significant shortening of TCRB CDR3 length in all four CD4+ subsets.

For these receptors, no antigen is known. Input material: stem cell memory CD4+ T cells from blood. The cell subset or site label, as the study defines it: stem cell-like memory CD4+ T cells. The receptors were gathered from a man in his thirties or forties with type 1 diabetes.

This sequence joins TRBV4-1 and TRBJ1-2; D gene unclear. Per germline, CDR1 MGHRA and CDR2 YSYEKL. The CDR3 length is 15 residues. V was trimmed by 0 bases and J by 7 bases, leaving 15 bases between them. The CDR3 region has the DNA TGCGCCAGCAGCCAAGATGCTACCCTTCGCGGTGGCTACACCTTC. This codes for CASSQDATLRGGYTF.

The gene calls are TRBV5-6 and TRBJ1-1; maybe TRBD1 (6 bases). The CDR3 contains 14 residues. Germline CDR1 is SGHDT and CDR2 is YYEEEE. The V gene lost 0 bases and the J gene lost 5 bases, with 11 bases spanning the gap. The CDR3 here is CASSLVGTRTEAFF. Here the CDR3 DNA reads TGTGCCAGCAGCTTGGTCGGGACAAGGACTGAAGCTTTCTTT.

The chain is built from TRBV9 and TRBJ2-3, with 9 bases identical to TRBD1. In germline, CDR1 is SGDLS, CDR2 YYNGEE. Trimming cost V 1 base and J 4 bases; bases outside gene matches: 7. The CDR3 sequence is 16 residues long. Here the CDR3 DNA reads TGTGCCAGCAGCGTACACGGGACAGGGTTTCCAGATACGCAGTATTTT. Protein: CASSVHGTGFPDTQYF. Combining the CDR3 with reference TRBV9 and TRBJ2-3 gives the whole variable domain DSGVTQTPKHLITATGQRVTLRCSPRSGDLSVYWYQQSLDQGLQFLIQYYNGEERAKGNILERFSAQQFPDLHSELNLSSLELGDSALYFCASSVHGTGFPDTQYFGPGTRLTVL.

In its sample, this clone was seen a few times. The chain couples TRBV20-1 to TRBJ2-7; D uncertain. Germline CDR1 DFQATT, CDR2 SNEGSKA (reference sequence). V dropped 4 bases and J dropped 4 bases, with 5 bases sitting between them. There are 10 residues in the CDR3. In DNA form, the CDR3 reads TGCAGTGCTACCCATTACGAGCAGTACTTC. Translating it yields CSATHYEQYF.

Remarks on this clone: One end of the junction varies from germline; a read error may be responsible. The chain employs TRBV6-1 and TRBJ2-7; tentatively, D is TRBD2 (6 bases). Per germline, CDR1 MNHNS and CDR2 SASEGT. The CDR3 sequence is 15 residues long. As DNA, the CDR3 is TGTGCCTGCAGTGAACTAGCTGTTGCCTCCTACGAGCAGTACTTC. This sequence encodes CACSELAVASYEQYF.

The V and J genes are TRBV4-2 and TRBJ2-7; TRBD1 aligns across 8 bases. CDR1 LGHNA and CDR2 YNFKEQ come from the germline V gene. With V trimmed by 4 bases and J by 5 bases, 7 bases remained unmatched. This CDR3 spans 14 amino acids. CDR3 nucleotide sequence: TGTGCCAGCAGCCTCGACAGGGGATCCGACGAGCAGTACTTC. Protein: CASSLDRGSDEQYF.

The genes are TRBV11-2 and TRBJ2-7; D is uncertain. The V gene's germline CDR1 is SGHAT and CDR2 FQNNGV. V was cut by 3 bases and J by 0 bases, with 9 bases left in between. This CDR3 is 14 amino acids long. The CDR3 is CASSFQPGSYEQYF. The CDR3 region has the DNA TGTGCCAGCAGCTTCCAACCGGGCTCCTACGAGCAGTACTTC.

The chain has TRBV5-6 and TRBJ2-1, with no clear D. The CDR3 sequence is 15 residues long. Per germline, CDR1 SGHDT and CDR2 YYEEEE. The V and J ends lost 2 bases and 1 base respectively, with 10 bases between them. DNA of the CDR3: TGTGCCAGCAGCTTAGGAGTCGCGTCCTACAATGAGCAGTTCTTC. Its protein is CASSLGVASYNEQFF. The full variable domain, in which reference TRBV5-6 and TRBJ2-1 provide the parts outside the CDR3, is DAGVTQSPTHLIKTRGQQVTLRCSPKSGHDTVSWYQQALGQGPQFIFQYYEEEERQRGNFPDRFSGHQFPNYSSELNVNALLLGDSALYLCASSLGVASYNEQFFGPGTRLTVL.

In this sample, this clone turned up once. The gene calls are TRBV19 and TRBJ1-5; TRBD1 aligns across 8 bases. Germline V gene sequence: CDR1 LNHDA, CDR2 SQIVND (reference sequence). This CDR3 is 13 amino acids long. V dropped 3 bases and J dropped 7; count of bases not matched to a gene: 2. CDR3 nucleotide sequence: TGTGCCAGTAGTATGGACAGGGAACAGCCCCAGCATTTT. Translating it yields CASSMDREQPQHF.

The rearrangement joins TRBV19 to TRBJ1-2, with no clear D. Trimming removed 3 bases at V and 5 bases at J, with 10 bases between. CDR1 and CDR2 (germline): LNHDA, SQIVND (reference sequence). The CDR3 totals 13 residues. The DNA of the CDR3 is TGTGCCAGTAGTATTAAACGGGTGTATGGCTACACCTTC. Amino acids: CASSIKRVYGYTF.

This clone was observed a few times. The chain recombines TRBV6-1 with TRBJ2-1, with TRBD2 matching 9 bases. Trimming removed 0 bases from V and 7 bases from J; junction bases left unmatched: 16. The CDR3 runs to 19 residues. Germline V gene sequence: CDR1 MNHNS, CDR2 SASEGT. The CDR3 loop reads CASSEASDLAGVSQNEQFF. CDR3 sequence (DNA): TGTGCCAGCAGTGAAGCCTCGGACTTAGCGGGAGTGTCACAGAATGAGCAGTTCTTC.

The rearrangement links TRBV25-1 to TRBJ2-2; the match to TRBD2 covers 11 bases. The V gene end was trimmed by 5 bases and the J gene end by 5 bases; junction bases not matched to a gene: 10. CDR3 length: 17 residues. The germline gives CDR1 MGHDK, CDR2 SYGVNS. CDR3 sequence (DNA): TGTGCCAGCAGTCAACCTCTGGGGACTAGCGGAACCGGGGAGCTGTTTTTT. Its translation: CASSQPLGTSGTGELFF.

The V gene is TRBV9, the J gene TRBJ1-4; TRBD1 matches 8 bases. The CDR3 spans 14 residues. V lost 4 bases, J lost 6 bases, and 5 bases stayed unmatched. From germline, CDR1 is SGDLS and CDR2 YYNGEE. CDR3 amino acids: CASSPDRADEKLFF. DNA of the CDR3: TGTGCCAGCAGCCCGGACAGGGCGGATGAAAAACTGTTTTTT.

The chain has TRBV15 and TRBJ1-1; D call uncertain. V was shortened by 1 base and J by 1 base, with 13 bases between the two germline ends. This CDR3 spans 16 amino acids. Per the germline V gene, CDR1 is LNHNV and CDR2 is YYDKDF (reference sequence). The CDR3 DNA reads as TGTGCCACCAGCAGAGTCGAAGGCGGGGAGAACACTGAAGCTTTCTTT. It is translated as CATSRVEGGENTEAFF.

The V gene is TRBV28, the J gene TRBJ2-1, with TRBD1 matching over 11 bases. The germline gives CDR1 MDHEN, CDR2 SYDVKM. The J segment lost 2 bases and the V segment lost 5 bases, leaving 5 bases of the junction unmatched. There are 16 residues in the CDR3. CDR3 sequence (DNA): TGTGCCAGCAGTCTGGGACAGGGGGTCGCCTACAATGAGCAGTTCTTC. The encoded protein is CASSLGQGVAYNEQFF.

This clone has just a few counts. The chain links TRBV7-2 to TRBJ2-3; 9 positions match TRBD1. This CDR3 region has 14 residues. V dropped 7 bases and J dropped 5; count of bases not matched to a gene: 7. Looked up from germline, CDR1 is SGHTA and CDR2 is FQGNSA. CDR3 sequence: CASTDRGYKDTQYF. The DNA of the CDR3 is TGTGCCAGCACCGACAGGGGGTACAAAGATACGCAGTATTTT.

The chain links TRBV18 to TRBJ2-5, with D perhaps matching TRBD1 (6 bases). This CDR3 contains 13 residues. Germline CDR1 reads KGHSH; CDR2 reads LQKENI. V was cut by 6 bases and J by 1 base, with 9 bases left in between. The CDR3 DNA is TGTGCCAGCTCCTCAGGGGTCCAAGAGACCCAGTACTTC. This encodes CASSSGVQETQYF.

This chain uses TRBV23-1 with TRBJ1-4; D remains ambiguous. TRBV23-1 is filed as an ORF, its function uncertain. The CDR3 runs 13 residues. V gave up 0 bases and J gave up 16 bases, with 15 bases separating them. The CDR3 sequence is CASSQSICSGRFF. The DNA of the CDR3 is TGCGCCAGCAGTCAATCTATATGTAGCGGCCGGTTTTTT.

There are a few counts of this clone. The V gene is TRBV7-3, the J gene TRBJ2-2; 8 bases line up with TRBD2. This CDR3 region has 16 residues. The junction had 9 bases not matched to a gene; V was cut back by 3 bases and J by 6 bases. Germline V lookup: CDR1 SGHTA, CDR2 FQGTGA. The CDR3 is CASSLTGGPYAGELFF. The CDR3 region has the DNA TGTGCCAGCAGCTTGACGGGAGGGCCTTATGCCGGGGAGCTGTTTTTT.

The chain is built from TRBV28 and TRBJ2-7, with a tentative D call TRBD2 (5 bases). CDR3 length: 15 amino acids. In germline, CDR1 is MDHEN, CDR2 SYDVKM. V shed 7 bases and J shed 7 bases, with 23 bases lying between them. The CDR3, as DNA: TGTGCCAGCACCCTAGCCCGAGGACGCCGCGAGGAGCAGTACTTC. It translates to CASTLARGRREEQYF.

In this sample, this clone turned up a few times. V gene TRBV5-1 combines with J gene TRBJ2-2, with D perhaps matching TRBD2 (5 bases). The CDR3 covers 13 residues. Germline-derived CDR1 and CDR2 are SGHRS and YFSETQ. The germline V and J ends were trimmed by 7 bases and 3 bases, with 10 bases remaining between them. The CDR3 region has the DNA TGCGCCAGCGCGGGCGCCGACACCGGGGAGCTGTTTTTT. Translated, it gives CASAGADTGELFF.